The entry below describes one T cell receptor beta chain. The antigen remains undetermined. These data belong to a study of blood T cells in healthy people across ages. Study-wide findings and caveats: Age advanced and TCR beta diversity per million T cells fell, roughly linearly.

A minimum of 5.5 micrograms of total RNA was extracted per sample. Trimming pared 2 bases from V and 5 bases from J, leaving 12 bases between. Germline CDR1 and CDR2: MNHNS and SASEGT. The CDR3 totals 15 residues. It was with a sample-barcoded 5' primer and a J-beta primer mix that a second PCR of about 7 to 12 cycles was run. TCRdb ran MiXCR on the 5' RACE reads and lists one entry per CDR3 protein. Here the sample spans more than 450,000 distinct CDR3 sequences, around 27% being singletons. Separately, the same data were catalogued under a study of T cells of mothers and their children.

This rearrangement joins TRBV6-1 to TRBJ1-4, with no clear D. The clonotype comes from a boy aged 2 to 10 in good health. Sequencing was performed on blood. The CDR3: CASSETRTWNEKLFF. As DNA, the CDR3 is TGTGCCAGCAGTGAAACCCGGACGTGGAATGAAAAACTGTTTTTT.